A selection of T cell receptor beta chains follows, all from one sample in a study of STAT3 mutations in large granular lymphocyte leukemia. The protocol was immunoSEQ multiplex PCR, while the TCRdb copy is restricted to in-frame clones and leaves out a portion. Altogether about 42,000 clones are present, about three quarters being singletons, with the ten largest covering 0.4% to 0.55%. Specimen: PBMCs. These receptors all come from a human donor with T large granular lymphocyte leukemia. Some clones in this sample may be carry-over from other donors' samples. Each CDR3 is given with its conserved first and last residue. A D gene is named only where the DNA matches it firmly.

D: .
J: TRBJ1-1
length: 16
V: TRBV19
DNA: TGTGCCAGTAGTATAGGGGCAGGGACTTTGAACACTGAAGCTTTCTTT
CDR3: CASSIGAGTLNTEAFF

D: TRBD1
J: TRBJ1-4
length: 12
V: TRBV30
DNA: TGTGCCTTTGACAGGGATAATGAAAAACTGTTTTTT
CDR3: CAFDRDNEKLFF

D: TRBD2
J: TRBJ2-1
length: 17
V: TRBV9
DNA: TGTGCCAGCAGCAAAGATGGTAGCGGGGGTGCCTACAATGAGCAGTTCTTC
CDR3: CASSKDGSGGAYNEQFF

D: TRBD1
J: TRBJ1-2
length: 13
V: TRBV5-6
DNA: TGTGCCAGCAGTTTGGACAGGGGGCTTGGCTACACCTTC
CDR3: CASSLDRGLGYTF

D: .
J: TRBJ1-5
length: 15
V: TRBV28
DNA: TGTGCCAGCAGCCCCCCCGAGGGGACCAATCAGCCCCAGCATTTT
CDR3: CASSPPEGTNQPQHF

D: .
J: TRBJ1-5
length: 13
V: TRBV7-9
DNA: TGTGCCAGCGGCGGGGGCCTCGAGCAGCCCCAGCATTTT
CDR3: CASGGGLEQPQHF

D: .
J: TRBJ2-6
length: 14
V: TRBV2
DNA: TGTGCCAGCAGAGGGGTGGCTGGGGCCAACGTCCTGACTTTC
CDR3: CASRGVAGANVLTF

D: TRBD1
J: TRBJ2-7
length: 17
V: TRBV5-4
DNA: TGTGCCAGCAGCCCTAAAAGACAGGGTAGAAGCTCCTACGAGCAGTACTTC
CDR3: CASSPKRQGRSSYEQYF

D: .
J: TRBJ2-5
length: 15
V: TRBV15
DNA: TGTGCCACCAGCAGGCTGAGAGGGGTTCAAGAGACCCAGTACTTC
CDR3: CATSRLRGVQETQYF

D: .
J: TRBJ2-3
length: 14
V: TRBV9
DNA: TGTGCCAGCAGCGTAAAACAGGGCACAGATACGCAGTATTTT
CDR3: CASSVKQGTDTQYF

D: .
J: TRBJ2-3
length: 12
V: TRBV5-4
DNA: TGTGCCAGCAGCTCCTTCACAGATACGCAGTATTTT
CDR3: CASSSFTDTQYF

D: .
J: TRBJ1-4
length: 15
V: TRBV7-2
DNA: TGTGCCAGCAGCCAGAGAGGGGGAGCGGATGAAAAACTGTTTTTT
CDR3: CASSQRGGADEKLFF